This T cell receptor beta chain emerged from a study of CD8+ T cells in alopecia areata. Study at large: Twice daily, treated patients received 5 to 10 mg of oral tofacitinib. Study-level points and caveats: Across lesional scalp, and particularly alopecia totalis/universalis, clonality surpassed that of normal scalp. Sequencing of scalp tissue also captures the resident alphabeta T cells of normal skin. The study found TCR sharing across patients less clear than in mice, possibly for HLA reasons.

cDNA serving as the sequencing template came from extracted, reverse transcribed RNA. Sequencing used immunoSEQ multiplex PCR; TCRdb keeps in-frame clones, though not all of them. In the table there are about 180,000 clones, about 70% of which are singletons. This CDR3 spans 14 amino acids. V shed 5 bases, J shed 7 bases, and the junction held 7 bases outside the gene matches. Germline-derived CDR1 and CDR2 are GTSNPN and SVGIG (reference sequence). Notes on this clone: Its antigen is not identified.

Sequencing used CD8+ T cells sorted from blood, obtained at week 0. The receptor was derived from a human donor with alopecia areata. The J gene is TRBJ1-6, the V gene TRBV30, with 8 bases matching TRBD1. The CDR3 nucleotides are TGTGCCTGGGGGCAGGGGGCAGGGAATTCACCCCTCCACTTT. Amino acids: CAWGQGAGNSPLHF. Complete variable domain (other parts from reference TRBV30 and TRBJ1-6): SQTIHQWPATLVQPVGSPLSLECTVEGTSNPNLYWYRQAAGRGLQLLFYSVGIGQISSEVPQNLSASRPQDRQFILSSKKLLLSDSGFYLCAWGQGAGNSPLHFGNGTRLTVT.